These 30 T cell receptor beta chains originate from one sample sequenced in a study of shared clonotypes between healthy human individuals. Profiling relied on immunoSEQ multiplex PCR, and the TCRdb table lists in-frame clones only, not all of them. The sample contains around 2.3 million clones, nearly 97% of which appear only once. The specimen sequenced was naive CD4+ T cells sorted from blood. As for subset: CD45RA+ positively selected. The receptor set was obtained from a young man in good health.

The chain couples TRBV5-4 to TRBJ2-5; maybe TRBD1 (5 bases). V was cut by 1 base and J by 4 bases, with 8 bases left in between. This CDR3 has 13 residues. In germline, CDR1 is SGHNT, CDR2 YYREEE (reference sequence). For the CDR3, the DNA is TGTGCCAGCAGCTTGAGACAGTCAGAGACCCAGTACTTC. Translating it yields CASSLRQSETQYF.

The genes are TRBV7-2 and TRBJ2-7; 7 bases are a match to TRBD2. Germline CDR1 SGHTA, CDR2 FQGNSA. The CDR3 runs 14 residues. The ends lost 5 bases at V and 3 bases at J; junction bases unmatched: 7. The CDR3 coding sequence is TGTGCCAGCAGCCGTCGCGGCGGGAGCTACGAGCAGTACTTC. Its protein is CASSRRGGSYEQYF. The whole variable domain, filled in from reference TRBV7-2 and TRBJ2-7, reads GAGVSQSPSNKVTEKGKDVELRCDPISGHTALYWYRQSLGQGLEFLIYFQGNSAPDKSGLPSDRFSAERTGGSVSTLTIQRTQQEDSAVYLCASSRRGGSYEQYFGPGTRLTVT.

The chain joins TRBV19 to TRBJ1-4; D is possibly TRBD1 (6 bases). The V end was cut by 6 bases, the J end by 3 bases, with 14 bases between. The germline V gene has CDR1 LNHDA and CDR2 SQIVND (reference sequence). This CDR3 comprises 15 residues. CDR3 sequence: CASRDPGESNEKLFF. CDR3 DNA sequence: TGTGCCAGTAGGGACCCAGGGGAATCTAATGAAAAACTGTTTTTT.

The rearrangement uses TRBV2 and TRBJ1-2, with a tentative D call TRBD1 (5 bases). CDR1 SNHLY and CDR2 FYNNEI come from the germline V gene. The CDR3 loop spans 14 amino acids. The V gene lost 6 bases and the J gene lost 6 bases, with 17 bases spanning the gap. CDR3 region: CASRTFRDGDGYTF. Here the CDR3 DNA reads TGTGCCAGCAGGACCTTCCGGGACGGCGATGGCTACACCTTC.

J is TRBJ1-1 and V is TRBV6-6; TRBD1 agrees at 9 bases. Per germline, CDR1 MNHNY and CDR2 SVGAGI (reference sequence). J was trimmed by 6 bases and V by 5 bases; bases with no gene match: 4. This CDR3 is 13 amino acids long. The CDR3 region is CASSTQGAAEAFF. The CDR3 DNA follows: TGTGCCAGCAGTACACAGGGGGCTGCTGAAGCTTTCTTT.

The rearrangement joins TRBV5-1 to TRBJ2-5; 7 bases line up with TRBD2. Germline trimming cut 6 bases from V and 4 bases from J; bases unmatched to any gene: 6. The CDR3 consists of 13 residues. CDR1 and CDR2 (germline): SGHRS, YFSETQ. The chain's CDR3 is CASTGGEGETQYF. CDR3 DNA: TGCGCCAGCACGGGGGGAGAGGGAGAGACCCAGTACTTC.

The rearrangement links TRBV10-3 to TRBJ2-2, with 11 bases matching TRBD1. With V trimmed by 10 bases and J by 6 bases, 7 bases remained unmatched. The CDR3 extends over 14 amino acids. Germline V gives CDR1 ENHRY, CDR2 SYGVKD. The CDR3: CATGQGARAGELFF. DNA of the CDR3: TGTGCCACCGGACAGGGGGCGCGTGCCGGGGAGCTGTTTTTT.

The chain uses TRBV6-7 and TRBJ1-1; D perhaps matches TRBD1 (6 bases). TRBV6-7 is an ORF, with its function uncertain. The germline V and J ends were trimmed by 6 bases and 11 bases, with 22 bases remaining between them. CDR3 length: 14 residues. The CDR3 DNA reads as TGTGCCAGCAGGCCGGGACACAAAAAACACAGGGCTTTCTTT. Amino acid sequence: CASRPGHKKHRAFF.

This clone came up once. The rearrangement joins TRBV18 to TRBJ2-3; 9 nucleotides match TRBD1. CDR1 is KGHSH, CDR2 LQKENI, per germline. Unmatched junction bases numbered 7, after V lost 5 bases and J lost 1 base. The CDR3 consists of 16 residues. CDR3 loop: CASSSWTGAGTDTQYF. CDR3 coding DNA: TGTGCCAGCTCATCGTGGACAGGGGCTGGCACAGATACGCAGTATTTT.

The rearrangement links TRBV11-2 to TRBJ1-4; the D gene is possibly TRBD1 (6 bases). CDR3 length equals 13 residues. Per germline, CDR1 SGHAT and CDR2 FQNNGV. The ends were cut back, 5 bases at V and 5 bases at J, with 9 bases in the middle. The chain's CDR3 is CASSRTENEKLFF. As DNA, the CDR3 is TGTGCCAGCAGCAGGACAGAAAATGAAAAACTGTTTTTT.

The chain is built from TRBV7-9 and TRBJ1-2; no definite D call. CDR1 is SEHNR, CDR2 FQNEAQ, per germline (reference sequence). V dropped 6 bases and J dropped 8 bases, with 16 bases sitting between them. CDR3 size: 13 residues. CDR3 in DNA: TGTGCCAGCAGTTCCCAGGTATCTGGCGGCTACACCTTC. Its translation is CASSSQVSGGYTF.

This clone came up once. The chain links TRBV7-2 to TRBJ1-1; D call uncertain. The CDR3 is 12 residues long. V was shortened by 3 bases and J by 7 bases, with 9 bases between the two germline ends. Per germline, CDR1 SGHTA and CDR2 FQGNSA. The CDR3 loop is CASSFLSDEAFF. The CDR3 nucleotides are TGTGCCAGCAGCTTTCTTTCGGATGAAGCTTTCTTT. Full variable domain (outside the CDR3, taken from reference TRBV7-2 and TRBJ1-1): GAGVSQSPSNKVTEKGKDVELRCDPISGHTALYWYRQSLGQGLEFLIYFQGNSAPDKSGLPSDRFSAERTGGSVSTLTIQRTQQEDSAVYLCASSFLSDEAFFGQGTRLTVV.

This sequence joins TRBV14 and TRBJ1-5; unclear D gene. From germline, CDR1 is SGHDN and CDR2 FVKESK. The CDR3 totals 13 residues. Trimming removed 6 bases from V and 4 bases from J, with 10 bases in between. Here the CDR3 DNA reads TGTGCCAGCAGTTGGGCTATGAATCAGCCCCAGCATTTT. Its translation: CASSWAMNQPQHF.

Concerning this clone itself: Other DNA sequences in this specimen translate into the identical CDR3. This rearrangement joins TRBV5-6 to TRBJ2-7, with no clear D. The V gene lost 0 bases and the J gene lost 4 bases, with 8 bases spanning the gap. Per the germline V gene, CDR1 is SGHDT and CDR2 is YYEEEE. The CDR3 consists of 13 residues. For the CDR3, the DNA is TGTGCCAGCAGCTTGGGGCGGTCTTACGAGCAGTACTTC. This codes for CASSLGRSYEQYF.

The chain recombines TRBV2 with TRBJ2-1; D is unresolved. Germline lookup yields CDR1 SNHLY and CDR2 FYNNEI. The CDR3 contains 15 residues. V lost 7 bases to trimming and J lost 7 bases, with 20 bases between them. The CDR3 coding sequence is TGTGCCAGCACCAAAGAAGGAACAGCTCGAAATGAGCAGTTCTTC. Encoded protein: CASTKEGTARNEQFF.

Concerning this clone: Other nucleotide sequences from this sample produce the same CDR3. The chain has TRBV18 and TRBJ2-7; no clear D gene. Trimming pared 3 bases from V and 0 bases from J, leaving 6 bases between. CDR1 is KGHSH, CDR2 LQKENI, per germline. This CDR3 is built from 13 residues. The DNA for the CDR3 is TGTGCCAGCTCACCTTCCAGCTCCTACGAGCAGTACTTC. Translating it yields CASSPSSSYEQYF.

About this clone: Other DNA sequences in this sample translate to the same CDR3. The DNA for the CDR3 is TGTGCCAGCTCACTCGACAAAAATCAGCCCCAGCATTTT. Protein sequence: CASSLDKNQPQHF. The rearrangement joins TRBV18 to TRBJ1-5, with D unresolved. The CDR3 runs to 13 residues. The V end was cut by 4 bases, the J end by 4 bases, with 8 bases between. Germline loops: CDR1 KGHSH, CDR2 LQKENI.

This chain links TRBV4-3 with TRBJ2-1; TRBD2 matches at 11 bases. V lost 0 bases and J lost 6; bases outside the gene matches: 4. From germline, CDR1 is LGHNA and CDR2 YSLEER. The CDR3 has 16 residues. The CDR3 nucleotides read TGCGCCAGCAGCCAAGAGGTAGCGGGAGGGGCCAATGAGCAGTTCTTC. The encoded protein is CASSQEVAGGANEQFF.

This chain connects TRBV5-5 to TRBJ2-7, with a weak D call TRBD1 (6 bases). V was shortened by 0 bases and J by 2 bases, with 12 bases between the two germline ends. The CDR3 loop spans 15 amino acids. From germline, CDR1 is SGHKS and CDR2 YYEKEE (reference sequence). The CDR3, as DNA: TGTGCCAGCAGCTTGGTTGACAGGCCTCCCTACGAGCAGTACTTC. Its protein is CASSLVDRPPYEQYF. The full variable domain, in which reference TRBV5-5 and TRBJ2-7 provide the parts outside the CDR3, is DAGVTQSPTHLIKTRGQQVTLRCSPISGHKSVSWYQQVLGQGPQFIFQYYEKEERGRGNFPDRFSARQFPNYSSELNVNALLLGDSALYLCASSLVDRPPYEQYFGPGTRLTVT.

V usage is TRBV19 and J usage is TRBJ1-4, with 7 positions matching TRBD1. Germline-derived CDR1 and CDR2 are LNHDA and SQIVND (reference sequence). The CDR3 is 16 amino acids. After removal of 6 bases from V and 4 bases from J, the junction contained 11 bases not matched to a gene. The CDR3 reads CASRGGPSNYNEKLFF. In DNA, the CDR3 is TGTGCCAGTAGAGGGGGCCCATCCAATTATAATGAAAAACTGTTTTTT.

The CDR3 DNA reads TGTGCCAGCACTACTGGTGCCAGGGGGCATTCACCCCTCCACTTT. Translated: CASTTGARGHSPLHF. J is TRBJ1-6 and V is TRBV6-5; 8 bases are shared with TRBD1. This CDR3 is 15 amino acids long. J lost 8 bases, V lost 7 bases, and 10 bases had no gene match. CDR1 and CDR2 (germline): MNHEY, SVGAGI.

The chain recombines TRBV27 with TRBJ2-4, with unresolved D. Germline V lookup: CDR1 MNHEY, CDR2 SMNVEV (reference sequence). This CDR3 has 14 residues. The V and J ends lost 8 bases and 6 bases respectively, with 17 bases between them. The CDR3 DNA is TGTGCCAGCCGTGGAGTAGGACGGCGAAACATTCAGTACTTC. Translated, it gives CASRGVGRRNIQYF.

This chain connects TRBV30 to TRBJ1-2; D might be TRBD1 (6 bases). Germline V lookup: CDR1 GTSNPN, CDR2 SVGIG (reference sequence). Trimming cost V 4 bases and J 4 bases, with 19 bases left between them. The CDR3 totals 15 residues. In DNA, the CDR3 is TGTGCCTGGAAGGGGGGGTTCGGGATCAGCTATGGCTACACCTTC. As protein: CAWKGGFGISYGYTF.

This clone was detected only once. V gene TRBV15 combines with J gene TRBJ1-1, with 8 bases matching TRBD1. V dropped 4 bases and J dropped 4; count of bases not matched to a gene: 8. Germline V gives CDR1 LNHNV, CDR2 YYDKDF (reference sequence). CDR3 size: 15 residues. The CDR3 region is CATSISPTGGTEAFF. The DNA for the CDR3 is TGTGCCACCAGCATCTCCCCTACAGGGGGCACTGAAGCTTTCTTT. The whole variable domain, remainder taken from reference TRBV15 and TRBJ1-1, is DAMVIQNPRYQVTQFGKPVTLSCSQTLNHNVMYWYQQKSSQAPKLLFHYYDKDFNNEADTPDNFQSRRPNTSFCFLDIRSPGLGDTAMYLCATSISPTGGTEAFFGQGTRLTVV.

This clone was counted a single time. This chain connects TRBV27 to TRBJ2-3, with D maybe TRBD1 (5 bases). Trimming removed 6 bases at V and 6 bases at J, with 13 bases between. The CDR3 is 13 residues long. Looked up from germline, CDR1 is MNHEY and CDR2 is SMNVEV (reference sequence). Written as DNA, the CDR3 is TGTGCCAGCAGAATAGGGGTACGGGATACGCAGTATTTT. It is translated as CASRIGVRDTQYF.

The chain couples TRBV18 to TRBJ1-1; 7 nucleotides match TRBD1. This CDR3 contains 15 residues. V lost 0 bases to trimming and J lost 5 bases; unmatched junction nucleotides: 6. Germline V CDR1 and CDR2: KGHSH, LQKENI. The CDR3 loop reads CASSPPGRGDTEAFF. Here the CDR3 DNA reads TGTGCCAGCTCACCACCCGGCAGGGGGGATACTGAAGCTTTCTTT.

CDR3 sequence reads: CASSVASGIRETQYF. The CDR3 DNA reads TGTGCCAGCAGCGTAGCTTCAGGGATAAGGGAGACCCAGTACTTC. This chain joins TRBV9 and TRBJ2-5; a weak D match, TRBD1 (5 bases). The CDR3 length is 15 residues. V gave up 0 bases and J gave up 5 bases, with 14 bases separating them. Germline V CDR1 and CDR2: SGDLS, YYNGEE.

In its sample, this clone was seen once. The CDR3 nucleotides are TGTGCCAGTAGTATAAGGACGGGCGGAAGCTCCTACAATGAGCAGTTCTTC. This gives the protein CASSIRTGGSSYNEQFF. The chain has TRBV19 and TRBJ2-1, with D unclear. Trimming cost V 2 bases and J 0 bases, with 14 bases left between them. From germline, CDR1 is LNHDA and CDR2 SQIVND (reference sequence). The CDR3 is made up of 17 amino acids.

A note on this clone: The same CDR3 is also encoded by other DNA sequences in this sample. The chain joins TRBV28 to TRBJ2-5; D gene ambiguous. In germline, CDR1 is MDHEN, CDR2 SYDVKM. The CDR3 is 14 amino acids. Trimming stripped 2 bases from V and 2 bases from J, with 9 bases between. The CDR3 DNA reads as TGTGCCAGCAGTTTAAGTGCAGCACAAGAGACCCAGTACTTC. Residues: CASSLSAAQETQYF.

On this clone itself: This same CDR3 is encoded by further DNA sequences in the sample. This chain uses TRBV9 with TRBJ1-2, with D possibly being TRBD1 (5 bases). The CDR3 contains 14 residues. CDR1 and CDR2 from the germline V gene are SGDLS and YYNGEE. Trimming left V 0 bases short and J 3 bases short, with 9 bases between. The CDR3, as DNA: TGTGCCAGCAGCGTAGATGGGGGATACTATGGCTACACCTTC. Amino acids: CASSVDGGYYGYTF.